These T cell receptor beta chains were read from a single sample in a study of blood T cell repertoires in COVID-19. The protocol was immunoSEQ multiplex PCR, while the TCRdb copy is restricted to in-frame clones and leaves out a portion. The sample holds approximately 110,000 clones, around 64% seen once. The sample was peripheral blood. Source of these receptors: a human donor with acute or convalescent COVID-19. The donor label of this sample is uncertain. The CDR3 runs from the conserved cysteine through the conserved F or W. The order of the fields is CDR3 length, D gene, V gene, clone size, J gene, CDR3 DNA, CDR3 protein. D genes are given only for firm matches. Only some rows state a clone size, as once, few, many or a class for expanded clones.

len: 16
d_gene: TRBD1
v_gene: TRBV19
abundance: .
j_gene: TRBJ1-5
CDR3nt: TGTGCCAGTAGTAAGGGACAGGGGAGAGGGGATCAGCCCCAGCATTTT
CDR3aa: CASSKGQGRGDQPQHF

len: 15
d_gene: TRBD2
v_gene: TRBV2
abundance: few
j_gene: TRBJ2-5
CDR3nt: TGTGCCAGCAGTGCGGGACTAGCGTCCGTAGAGACCCAGTACTTC
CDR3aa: CASSAGLASVETQYF

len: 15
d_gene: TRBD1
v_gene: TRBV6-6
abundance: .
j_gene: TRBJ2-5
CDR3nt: TGTGCCAGCAGTCAAAACCCCGGGACAGGAGAGACCCAGTACTTC
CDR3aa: CASSQNPGTGETQYF

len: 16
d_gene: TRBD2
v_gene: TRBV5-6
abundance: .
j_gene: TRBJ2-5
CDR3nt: TGTGCCAGCAGCTTGGCCGCTAGCGGGGAGCTGGAGACCCAGTACTTC
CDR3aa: CASSLAASGELETQYF

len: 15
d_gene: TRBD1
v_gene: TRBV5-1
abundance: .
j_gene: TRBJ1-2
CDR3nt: TGCGCCAGCAGCGTAAACAGGGGATCATCGGGTGGCTACACCTTC
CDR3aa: CASSVNRGSSGGYTF

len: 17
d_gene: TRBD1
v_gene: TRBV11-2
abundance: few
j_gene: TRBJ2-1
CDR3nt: TGTGCCAGCAGCTTAGCCGGGACAGGGGCCAAAGTTGGTGAGCAGTTCTTC
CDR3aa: CASSLAGTGAKVGEQFF

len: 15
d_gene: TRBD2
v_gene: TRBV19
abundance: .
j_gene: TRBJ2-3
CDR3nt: TGTGCCAGTAGTACCGGAGCGGGGGGGCTAGATACGCAGTATTTT
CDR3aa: CASSTGAGGLDTQYF

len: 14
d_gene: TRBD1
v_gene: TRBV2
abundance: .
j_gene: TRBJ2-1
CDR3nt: TGTGCCAGCAGCGGGGACAGGGGTATGGATGAGCAGTTCTTC
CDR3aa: CASSGDRGMDEQFF

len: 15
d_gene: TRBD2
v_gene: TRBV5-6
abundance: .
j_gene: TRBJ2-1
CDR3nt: TGTGCCAGCAGCTTGGGATGGCTAGCGGGGACTGAGCAGTTCTTC
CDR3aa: CASSLGWLAGTEQFF

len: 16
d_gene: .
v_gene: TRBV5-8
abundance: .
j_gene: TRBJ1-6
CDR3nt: TGTGCCAGTACCACAGACAGGCTCTCCTATAATTCACCCCTCCACTTT
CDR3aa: CASTTDRLSYNSPLHF

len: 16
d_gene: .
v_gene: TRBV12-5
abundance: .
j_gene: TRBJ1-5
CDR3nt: TGTGCTAGTGGTTTTTCGGGTTTAGGAAACAATCAGCCCCAGCATTTT
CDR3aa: CASGFSGLGNNQPQHF

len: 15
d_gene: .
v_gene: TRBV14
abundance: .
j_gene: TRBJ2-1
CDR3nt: TGTGCCAGCAGCCAAGATATGACGAGCGGCAGGGAGCAGTTCTTC
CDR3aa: CASSQDMTSGREQFF

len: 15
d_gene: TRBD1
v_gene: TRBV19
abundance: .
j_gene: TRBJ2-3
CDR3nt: TGTGCCAGTAGTTATCGGACAGGGCAAGGAGATACGCAGTATTTT
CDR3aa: CASSYRTGQGDTQYF

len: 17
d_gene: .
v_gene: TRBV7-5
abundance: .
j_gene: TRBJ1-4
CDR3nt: TGTGCCAGAAGCTATCGACAGGGGGCCGCAGCTAATGAAAAACTGTTTTTT
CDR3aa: CARSYRQGAAANEKLFF

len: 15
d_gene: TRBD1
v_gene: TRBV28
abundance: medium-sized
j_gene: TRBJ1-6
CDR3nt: TGTGCCAGCAGTGGCCCGGGACAGGGGTTCTCACCCCTCCACTTT
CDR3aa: CASSGPGQGFSPLHF

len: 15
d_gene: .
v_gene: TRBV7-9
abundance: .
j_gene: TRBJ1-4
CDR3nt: TGTGCCAGCAGCCGTGCCGGGGGGGCTAATGAAAAACTGTTTTTT
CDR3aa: CASSRAGGANEKLFF

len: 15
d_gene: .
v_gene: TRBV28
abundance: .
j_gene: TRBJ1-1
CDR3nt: TGTGCCAGCATAGGTTATGGACTCCACATCGGCAACGCTTTCTTT
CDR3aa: CASIGYGLHIGNAFF

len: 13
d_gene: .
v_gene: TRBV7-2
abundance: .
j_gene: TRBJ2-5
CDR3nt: TGTGCCAGCAGCTTAGAGCGGAAAGAGACCCAGTACTTC
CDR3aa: CASSLERKETQYF

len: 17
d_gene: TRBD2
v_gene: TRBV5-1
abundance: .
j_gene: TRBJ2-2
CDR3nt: TGCGCCAGCAGCCCGACCGGGCGAGCGGGAGCCCCCGGGGAGCTGTTTTTT
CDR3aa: CASSPTGRAGAPGELFF

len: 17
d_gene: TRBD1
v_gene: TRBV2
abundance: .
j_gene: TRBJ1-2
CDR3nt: TGTGCCAGCACCAATAAACAGGGGGCCGCAGCTAACTATGGCTACACCTTC
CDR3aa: CASTNKQGAAANYGYTF

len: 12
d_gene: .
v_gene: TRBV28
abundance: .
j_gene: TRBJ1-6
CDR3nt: TGTGCCAGCAGTTCGCGAGGGCCACCCCTCCACTTT
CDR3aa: CASSSRGPPLHF

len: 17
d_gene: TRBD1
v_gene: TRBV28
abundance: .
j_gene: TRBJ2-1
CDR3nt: TGTGCCAGCAGCACCCCCCTCGGGACAGGGACCTCGGATGAGCAGTTCTTC
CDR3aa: CASSTPLGTGTSDEQFF

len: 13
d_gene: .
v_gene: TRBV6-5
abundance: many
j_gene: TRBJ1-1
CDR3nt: TGTGCCAGCAGGCCGCTATTGAACACTGAAGCTTTCTTT
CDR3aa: CASRPLLNTEAFF

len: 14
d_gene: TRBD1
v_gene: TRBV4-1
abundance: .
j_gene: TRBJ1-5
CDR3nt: TGCGCCAGCAGCCAAGACGGAGGGGGCCAGCCCCAGCATTTT
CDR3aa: CASSQDGGGQPQHF

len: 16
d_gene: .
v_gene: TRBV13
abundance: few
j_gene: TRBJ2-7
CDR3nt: TGTGCCAGCAGCGCACAAACCGGGACATTCCTTTACGAGCAGTACTTC
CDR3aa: CASSAQTGTFLYEQYF

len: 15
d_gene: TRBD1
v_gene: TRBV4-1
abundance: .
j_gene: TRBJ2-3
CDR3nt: TGCGCCAGCAGCCCGACGGGACAGGTCACAGATACGCAGTATTTT
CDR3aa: CASSPTGQVTDTQYF

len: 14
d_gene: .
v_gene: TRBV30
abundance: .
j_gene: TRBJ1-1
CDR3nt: TGTGCCTGGAGTCGTGGAGGGCACCCGGCTGAAGCTTTCTTT
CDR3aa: CAWSRGGHPAEAFF

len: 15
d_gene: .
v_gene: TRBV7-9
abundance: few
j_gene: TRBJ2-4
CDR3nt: TGTGCCAGCAGCATCGGGAGCATAGGGTCAAACATTCAGTACTTC
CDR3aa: CASSIGSIGSNIQYF

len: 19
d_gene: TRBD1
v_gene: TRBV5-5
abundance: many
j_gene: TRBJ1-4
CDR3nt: TGTGCCAGCAGCTTGGCTAGGACAGGATTGGGACCTGAAGATTGGAAACTGTTTTTT
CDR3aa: CASSLARTGLGPEDWKLFF

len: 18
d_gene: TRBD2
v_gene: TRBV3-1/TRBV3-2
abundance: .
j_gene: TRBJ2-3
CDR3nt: TGTGCCAGCAGCCACGCGACTCCAGGCGGGGGGGCCAGAGATACGCAGTATTTT
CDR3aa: CASSHATPGGGARDTQYF

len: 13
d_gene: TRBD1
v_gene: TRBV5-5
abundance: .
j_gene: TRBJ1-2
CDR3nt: TGTGCCAGCAGCTTGGTGGCAGGGGGAGGCTACACCTTC
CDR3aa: CASSLVAGGGYTF

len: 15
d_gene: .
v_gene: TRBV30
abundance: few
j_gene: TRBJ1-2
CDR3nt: TGTGCCTGGAGTGTGCGGCCTAGCAGCCTCTATGGCTACACCTTC
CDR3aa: CAWSVRPSSLYGYTF

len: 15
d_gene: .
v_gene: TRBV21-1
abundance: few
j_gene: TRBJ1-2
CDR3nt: TGTGCCAGCACCCACGGGGTCTCGGGGGACTATGGCTACACCTTC
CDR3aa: CASTHGVSGDYGYTF

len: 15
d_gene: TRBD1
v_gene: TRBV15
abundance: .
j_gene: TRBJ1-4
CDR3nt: TGTGCCACCAGAGAAGACAGGGCTGGGGGTGAAAAACTGTTTTTT
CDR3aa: CATREDRAGGEKLFF

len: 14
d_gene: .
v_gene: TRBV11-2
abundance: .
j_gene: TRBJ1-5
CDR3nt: TGTGCCAGCAGCTCCTACGATGGGGCTCAGCCCCAGCATTTT
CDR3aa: CASSSYDGAQPQHF

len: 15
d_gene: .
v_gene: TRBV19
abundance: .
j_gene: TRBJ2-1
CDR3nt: TGTGCCAGTAGCCTCGACGGGGAAATCTACAATGAGCAGTTCTTC
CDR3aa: CASSLDGEIYNEQFF

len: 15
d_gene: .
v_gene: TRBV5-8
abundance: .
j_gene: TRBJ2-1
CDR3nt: TGTGCCAGCAGCTTTTTCATGAGCTCCTACAATGAGCAGTTCTTC
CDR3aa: CASSFFMSSYNEQFF

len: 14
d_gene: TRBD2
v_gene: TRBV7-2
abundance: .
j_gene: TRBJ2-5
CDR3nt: TGTGCCAGCAGCTTTGCGACTAGCGGGGAGACCCAGTACTTC
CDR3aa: CASSFATSGETQYF

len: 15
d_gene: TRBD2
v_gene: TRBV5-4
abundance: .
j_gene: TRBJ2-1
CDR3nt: TGTGCCAGCAGCAAAACTAGCGGGGGATACAATGAGCAGTTCTTC
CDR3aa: CASSKTSGGYNEQFF

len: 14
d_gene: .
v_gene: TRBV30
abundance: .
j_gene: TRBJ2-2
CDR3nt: TGTGCCTGCCCCTCCAAGGACTACACCGGGGAGCTGTTTTTT
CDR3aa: CACPSKDYTGELFF

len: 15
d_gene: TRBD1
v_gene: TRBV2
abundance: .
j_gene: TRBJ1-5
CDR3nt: TGTGCCAGCAGTGTTCTGGCAGGGGGTAATCAGCCCCAGCATTTT
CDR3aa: CASSVLAGGNQPQHF

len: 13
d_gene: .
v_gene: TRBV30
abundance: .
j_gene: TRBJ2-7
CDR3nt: TGTGCCTGGACGATGGACAGTCCCTACGAGCAGTACTTC
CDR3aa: CAWTMDSPYEQYF

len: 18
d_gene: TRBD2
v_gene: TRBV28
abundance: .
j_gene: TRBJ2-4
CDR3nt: TGTGCCAGCAGTTTCAGGACTAGCGGGGGACTAGCCAAAAACATTCAGTACTTC
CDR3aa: CASSFRTSGGLAKNIQYF

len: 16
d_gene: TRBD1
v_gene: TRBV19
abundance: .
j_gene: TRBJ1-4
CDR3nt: TGTGCCGAATGGGCGGGAGGGGGCGATGCTAATGAAAAACTGTTTTTT
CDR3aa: CAEWAGGGDANEKLFF

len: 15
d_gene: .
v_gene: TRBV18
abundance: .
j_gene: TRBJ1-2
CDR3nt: TGTGCCAGCTCACCACCGTCAGGGTACACCTATGGCTACACCTTC
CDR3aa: CASSPPSGYTYGYTF

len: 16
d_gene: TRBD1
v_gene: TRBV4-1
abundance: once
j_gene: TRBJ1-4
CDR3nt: TGCGCCAGCAGCCAAGAATGGGACAGGGGGGGCGAAAAACTGTTTTTT
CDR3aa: CASSQEWDRGGEKLFF

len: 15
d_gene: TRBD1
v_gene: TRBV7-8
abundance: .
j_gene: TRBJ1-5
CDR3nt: TGTGCCAGCAGCCAACAGGGGGCCTACAATCAGCCCCAGCATTTT
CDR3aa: CASSQQGAYNQPQHF

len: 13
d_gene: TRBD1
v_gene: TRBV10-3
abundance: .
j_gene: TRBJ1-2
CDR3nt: TGTGCCATCAGCGGACAGGGGCCCTATGGCTACACCTTC
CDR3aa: CAISGQGPYGYTF

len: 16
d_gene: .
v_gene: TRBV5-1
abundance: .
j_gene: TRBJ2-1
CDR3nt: TGCGCCAGCAGCGTCCTGGGCAGCGGCTCCTACAATGAGCAGTTCTTC
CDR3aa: CASSVLGSGSYNEQFF

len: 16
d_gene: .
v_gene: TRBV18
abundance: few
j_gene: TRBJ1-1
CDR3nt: TGTGCCAGCTCCGCGATGGGGGGGCAGGAGAACACTGAAGCTTTCTTT
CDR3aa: CASSAMGGQENTEAFF

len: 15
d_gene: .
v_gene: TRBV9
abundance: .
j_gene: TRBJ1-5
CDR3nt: TGTGCCAGCAGCGTAGGGCCCCAGGGTGGGCAGCCCCAGCATTTT
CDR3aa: CASSVGPQGGQPQHF